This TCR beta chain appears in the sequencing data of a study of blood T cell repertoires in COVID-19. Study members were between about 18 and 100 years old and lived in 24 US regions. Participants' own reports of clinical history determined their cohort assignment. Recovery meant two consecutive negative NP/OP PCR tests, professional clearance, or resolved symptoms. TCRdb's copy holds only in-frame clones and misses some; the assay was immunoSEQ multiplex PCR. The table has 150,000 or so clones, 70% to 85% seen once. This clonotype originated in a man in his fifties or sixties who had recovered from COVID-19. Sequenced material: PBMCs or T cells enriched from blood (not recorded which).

The CDR3 protein is CASSPPVAGGPSYEQYF. The CDR3 coding sequence is TGTGCCAGCTCACCCCCCGTAGCGGGGGGTCCGTCCTACGAGCAGTACTTC. This chain links TRBV18 with TRBJ2-7; the match to TRBD2 covers 10 bases. Germline values: CDR1 KGHSH, CDR2 LQKENI. V gave up 3 bases and J gave up 1 base; unmatched junction bases: 9. The CDR3 has 17 residues.